This T cell receptor beta chain was profiled in a study of blood T cell repertoires in COVID-19. Study-wide background: Sites in the United States, Italy and Spain provided acute and convalescent COVID-19 samples.

Per germline, CDR1 MNHEY and CDR2 SVGAGI. The CDR3 extends over 15 amino acids. V was pared by 6 bases and J by 4 bases, with 8 bases of the junction left unmatched. Generated by immunoSEQ multiplex PCR, the TCRdb table keeps only in-frame clones and is missing some. The sample lists approximately 170,000 clones; 70% to 85% were seen once. The TCR comes from a woman between 70 and 85 years old in a cohort exposed to, infected with or recovered from COVID-19 (not recorded which). Sequenced input: PBMCs or T cells enriched from blood (not recorded which). V and J are TRBV6-5 and TRBJ2-7; TRBD1 matches 11 bases. CDR3 amino acids: CASRKRTGGQYEQYF. The CDR3 nucleotides read TGTGCCAGCAGAAAGCGGACAGGGGGCCAGTACGAGCAGTACTTC.